These T cell receptor beta chains were read from a single sample in a study of T cell responses to AZD1222 COVID-19 vaccine. Generated by immunoSEQ multiplex PCR, the TCRdb table keeps only in-frame clones and is missing some. Of 90,000 to 150,000 clones in the sample, about 90% were seen once. This specimen was peripheral blood, taken on day 0 of AZD1222 vaccination. Source of these receptors: an adult in good health. Each CDR3 is given with its conserved first and last residue. D genes are given only for firm matches. Where a row states a size, it is once, few, many or the class of an expanded clone; other rows omit it.

>TRBV6-1|NA|NA|TRBJ1-2
TGTGCCAGCAGTGAAATTGGCTACACCTTC
CASSEIGYTF
>TRBV30|NA|NA|TRBJ1-1
TGTGCCTGGAGTGGGGTGGGGATGAACACTGAAGCTTTCTTT
CAWSGVGMNTEAFF
>TRBV15|NA|NA|TRBJ1-3
TGTGCCACCAGCAAAGATTTCTCTGGAAACACCATATATTTT
CATSKDFSGNTIYF
>TRBV10-2|TRBD2|NA|TRBJ2-1
TGCGCCAGCTGTGAGCCGGGACTAGCGAACAATGAGCAGTTCTTC
CASCEPGLANNEQFF
>TRBV5-4|NA|NA|TRBJ2-5
TGTGCCAGCAGCCCGAGGGCCAAAGAGACCCAGTACTTC
CASSPRAKETQYF
>TRBV27|NA|NA|TRBJ1-1
TGTGCCAGCAGTTTATCGCGCCAGATACCGAACACTGAAGCTTTCTTT
CASSLSRQIPNTEAFF
>TRBV28|TRBD1|NA|TRBJ1-2
TGTGCCAGCAGTACGGACAGGGGAAGGGGCTACACCTTC
CASSTDRGRGYTF
>TRBV2|NA|few|TRBJ1-5
TGTGCCAGCAGTCGGGACCTAAACAATCAGCCCCAGCATTTT
CASSRDLNNQPQHF
>TRBV18|TRBD2|NA|TRBJ2-1
TGTGCCAGCTCACCACCCCGGCTAGCGGGAGGGCCAGTCAATGAGCAGTTCTTC
CASSPPRLAGGPVNEQFF
>TRBV5-1|NA|NA|TRBJ2-1
TGCGCCAGCAGCTTGGATGGACAGAGCTCCTACAATGAGCAGTTCTTC
CASSLDGQSSYNEQFF
>TRBV7-9|NA|NA|TRBJ1-1
TGTGCCAGCAGCTTAGAGGTGGGACAGAACACTGAAGCTTTCTTT
CASSLEVGQNTEAFF
>TRBV12-3/TRBV12-4|TRBD1|NA|TRBJ1-2
TGTGCCAGCAGTCAGGGGGCTATCTATGGCTACACCTTC
CASSQGAIYGYTF
>TRBV5-5|TRBD1|NA|TRBJ2-7
TGTGCCAGCAGCCCGACAGGGGTCGAGCAGTACTTC
CASSPTGVEQYF
>TRBV14|NA|NA|TRBJ2-5
TGTGCCAGCAGCCCCCTCGGGTGGACCCAGTACTTC
CASSPLGWTQYF
>TRBV5-4|TRBD2|few|TRBJ2-2
TGTGCCAGCAGCCCCGGTCTAGCGGGAGGGCCTTCCGGGGAGCTGTTTTTT
CASSPGLAGGPSGELFF
>TRBV6-5|NA|NA|TRBJ2-3
TGTGCCAGCAGAACCCTCCGGGGGAGCACAGATACGCAGTATTTT
CASRTLRGSTDTQYF
>TRBV28|TRBD2|NA|TRBJ2-5
TGTGCCACCAAAACGGGCGGCAGGGGGCGCCGAACTAGCGGGGCGGGAGAGACCCAGTACTTC
CATKTGGRGRRTSGAGETQYF
>TRBV6-5|NA|once|TRBJ2-7
TGTGCCAGCTCGAGGACGTTCCAGGAGCAGTACTTC
CASSRTFQEQYF
>TRBV30|NA|NA|TRBJ1-2
TGTGCCTGGATAGGACGGGGGAGAAATAATGGCTACACCTTC
CAWIGRGRNNGYTF
>TRBV5-4|TRBD2|NA|TRBJ2-7
TGTGCCAGCAGCAAAGATCCAGGGACTAGCGGGGGACACGAGCAGTACTTC
CASSKDPGTSGGHEQYF
>TRBV5-1|NA|NA|TRBJ1-3
TGCGCCAGCAGCTTGGTTGGGGACCCTGGAAACACCATATATTTT
CASSLVGDPGNTIYF
>TRBV6-4|TRBD2|few|TRBJ2-3
TGTGCCAGCAGTGAGCGGGCGGGGGGAGATACGCAGTATTTT
CASSERAGGDTQYF
>TRBV19|TRBD1|few|TRBJ1-3
TGTGCCAGTAGTATTTTCGCCATCGGGAGACAGGGTGGATACACCATATATTTT
CASSIFAIGRQGGYTIYF
>TRBV6-5|NA|NA|TRBJ1-1
TGTGCCAGCAGTTACGACGGGAACACTGAAGCTTTCTTT
CASSYDGNTEAFF
>TRBV5-4|TRBD1|NA|TRBJ2-5
TGTGCCAGCAGACCCGGACAGGGTAAAGAGACCCAGTACTTC
CASRPGQGKETQYF
>TRBV7-2|TRBD1|NA|TRBJ2-5
TGTGCCAGCAGCCCAGACAGGGACCCTCGGGAGACCCAGTACTTC
CASSPDRDPRETQYF
>TRBV7-9|NA|NA|TRBJ1-2
TGTGCCAGCAGCTTACCGGGGCTCAGCCATGGCTACACCTTC
CASSLPGLSHGYTF
>TRBV6-1|NA|NA|TRBJ2-7
TGTGCCAGCAGTGATGGGGATTGGTACGAGCAGTACTTC
CASSDGDWYEQYF
>TRBV18|TRBD2|once|TRBJ2-6
TGTGCCAGCTCATCCCCACTAGCGGACTCTGGGGCCAACGTCCTGACTTTC
CASSSPLADSGANVLTF
>TRBV7-8|NA|NA|TRBJ1-5
TGTGCCAGCAGCTTGGCAAGCGGGGGGTATCAGCCCCAGCATTTT
CASSLASGGYQPQHF
>TRBV7-9|NA|NA|TRBJ1-1
TGTGCCAGCAGCCGGAAAATCTCAAACACTGAAGCTTTCTTT
CASSRKISNTEAFF
>TRBV27|NA|NA|TRBJ2-1
TGTGCCAGCAGCCCTACGGGGGACAATGAGCAGTTCTTC
CASSPTGDNEQFF
>TRBV9|TRBD2|once|TRBJ2-5
TGTGCCAGCAGCGCCGGACTAGCGGGAGGGTCAGAGACCCAGTACTTC
CASSAGLAGGSETQYF
>TRBV2|NA|NA|TRBJ1-5
TGTGCCAGCAGTGTCAGGGCAGGGGATCAGCCCCAGCATTTT
CASSVRAGDQPQHF
>TRBV15|TRBD1|NA|TRBJ1-3
TGTGCCACCAGCAGAGATCGTCCAGGGGGCATTAACACCATATATTTT
CATSRDRPGGINTIYF
>TRBV9|NA|NA|TRBJ2-7
TGTGCCAGCAGCGTAGAGGCAGGGAGCTACGAGCAGTACTTC
CASSVEAGSYEQYF